Listed below are T cell receptor beta chains from one sample, sequenced in a study of T cells of healthy individuals. TCRdb redid the calling of the 5' RACE reads with MiXCR, one entry per CDR3 protein. The data show 65,000 to 90,000 distinct CDR3 sequences, with more than 4.5% seen just once and around 6.9% held by the top ten. The receptor set was obtained from a female donor in good health. Both conserved end residues are part of each CDR3. Each record gives: D gene, V gene, J gene, clone size, CDR3 DNA, CDR3 protein. The D gene is left open where the match is weak. Clone size is given for some rows only: seen once, a few or many times, or a class if the clone is expanded.

D: -
V: TRBV27
J: TRBJ2-2
size: -
DNA: TGTGCCAGCACCTCTCCGAGTCGGGCGAGCACCGGGGAGCTGTTTTTT
CDR3: CASTSPSRASTGELFF

D: -
V: TRBV5-1
J: TRBJ1-6
size: few
DNA: TGCGCCAGCAGCTTGGCCGCAGTCTCGGATTCACCCCTCCACTTT
CDR3: CASSLAAVSDSPLHF

D: TRBD2
V: TRBV20-1
J: TRBJ2-7
size: few
DNA: TGCAGTGCCACTAGCGGGAACTACGAGCAGTACTTC
CDR3: CSATSGNYEQYF

D: -
V: TRBV28
J: TRBJ2-3
size: many
DNA: TGTGCCACCATACAGGTGACAACAGATACGCAGTATTTT
CDR3: CATIQVTTDTQYF

D: -
V: TRBV2
J: TRBJ1-6
size: many
DNA: TGTGCCAGCAGTGATCAGGGCCTCCATCTTTCACCCCTCCACTTT
CDR3: CASSDQGLHLSPLHF

D: -
V: TRBV4-3
J: TRBJ2-7
size: many
DNA: TGCGCCAGCAGCTCAGATGTAAGGCACTACGAGCAGTACTTC
CDR3: CASSSDVRHYEQYF

D: -
V: TRBV7-8
J: TRBJ2-2
size: many
DNA: TGTGCCAGCAGCTTATCCAAGCGGATTAACACCCGGGAGCTGTTTTTT
CDR3: CASSLSKRINTRELFF

D: -
V: TRBV29-1
J: TRBJ1-2
size: -
DNA: TGCAGCGTTTACGGGGATGGCTACACCTTC
CDR3: CSVYGDGYTF

D: -
V: TRBV4-2
J: TRBJ1-1
size: -
DNA: TGTGCCAGCAGCCAAGATAGCGGGAACACTGAAGCTTTCTTT
CDR3: CASSQDSGNTEAFF

D: -
V: TRBV30
J: TRBJ1-2
size: few
DNA: TGTGCCTGGAGTGCTACAGGGAGTGATGGCTACACCTTC
CDR3: CAWSATGSDGYTF

D: -
V: TRBV28
J: TRBJ1-2
size: -
DNA: TGTGCCAGCAGTCTCAGCGGGGGCAGCTACACCTTC
CDR3: CASSLSGGSYTF

D: -
V: TRBV6-2/TRBV6-3
J: TRBJ2-5
size: few
DNA: TGTGCCAGCAGTTACGGGCTAGCATCCTGGGTAGAGACCCAGTACTTC
CDR3: CASSYGLASWVETQYF

D: TRBD2
V: TRBV7-2
J: TRBJ2-2
size: many
DNA: TGTGCCAGCAGCCGAAGCGGGGTAAACACCGGGGAGCTGTTTTTT
CDR3: CASSRSGVNTGELFF

D: -
V: TRBV4-3
J: TRBJ2-4
size: many
DNA: TGCGCCAGCAGCCAAGAGAGGAGCGGCTTAGCCAAAAACATTCAGTACTTC
CDR3: CASSQERSGLAKNIQYF

D: -
V: TRBV6-2/TRBV6-3
J: TRBJ2-1
size: many
DNA: TGTGCCAGCAGTTACCCCAATTGGAAGGGTTCAAAAGATGAGCAGTTCTTC
CDR3: CASSYPNWKGSKDEQFF

D: -
V: TRBV29-1
J: TRBJ2-7
size: many
DNA: TGCAGCGTCCCTACCCGGGACAACCCCTACGAGCAGTACTTC
CDR3: CSVPTRDNPYEQYF

D: -
V: TRBV7-3
J: TRBJ2-7
size: many
DNA: TGTGCCAGCAGCCCCGACAGGAGCTCCTACGAGCAGTACTTC
CDR3: CASSPDRSSYEQYF

D: TRBD2
V: TRBV7-2
J: TRBJ2-7
size: few
DNA: TGTGCCAGCAGCTTAGACCCTCCCACTGGACTAGCGGGAGGCGTGGGGTCTGGAGAGCAGTACTTC
CDR3: CASSLDPPTGLAGGVGSGEQYF

D: TRBD2
V: TRBV27
J: TRBJ2-7
size: many
DNA: TGTGCCAGCAGTTTATCGGGGGGGAGGGGTGAGCAGTACTTC
CDR3: CASSLSGGRGEQYF

D: TRBD2
V: TRBV15
J: TRBJ2-5
size: many
DNA: TGTGCCACCAGCAGAGATCTTAAGCGGGGCGGGGGAGAGACCCAGTACTTC
CDR3: CATSRDLKRGGGETQYF

D: -
V: TRBV5-6
J: TRBJ1-2
size: few
DNA: TGTGCCAGCGCCGTGGAGACCGGCACTTACTATGGCTACACCTTC
CDR3: CASAVETGTYYGYTF

D: TRBD1
V: TRBV30
J: TRBJ1-1
size: many
DNA: TGTGCCTGGCGGGGACAGCCGAACACTGAAGCTTTCTTT
CDR3: CAWRGQPNTEAFF

D: -
V: TRBV6-4
J: TRBJ2-1
size: many
DNA: TGTGCCAGCAGTGCACTGACAGGCTCCTACAATGAGCAGTTCTTC
CDR3: CASSALTGSYNEQFF

D: -
V: TRBV2
J: TRBJ1-5
size: few
DNA: TGTGCCAGCAGTGCCTTCCTCACAGGCAATCAGCCCCAGCATTTT
CDR3: CASSAFLTGNQPQHF

D: -
V: TRBV10-3
J: TRBJ2-7
size: many
DNA: TGTGCCATCAGACTGACAGATTCCTACGAGCAGTACTTC
CDR3: CAIRLTDSYEQYF